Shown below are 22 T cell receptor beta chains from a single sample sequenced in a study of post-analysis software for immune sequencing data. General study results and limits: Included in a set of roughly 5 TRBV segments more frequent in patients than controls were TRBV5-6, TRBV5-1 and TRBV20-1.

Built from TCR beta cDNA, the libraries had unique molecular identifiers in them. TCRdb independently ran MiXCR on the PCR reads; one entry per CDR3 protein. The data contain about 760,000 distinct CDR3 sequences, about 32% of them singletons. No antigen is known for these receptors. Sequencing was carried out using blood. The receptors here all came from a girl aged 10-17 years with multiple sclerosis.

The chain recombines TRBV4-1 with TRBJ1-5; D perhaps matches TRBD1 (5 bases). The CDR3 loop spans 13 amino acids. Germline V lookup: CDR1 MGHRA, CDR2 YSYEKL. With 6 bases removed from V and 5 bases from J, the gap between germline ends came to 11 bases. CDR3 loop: CASRAGPYQPQHF. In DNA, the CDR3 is TGCGCCAGCAGGGCGGGGCCCTATCAGCCCCAGCATTTT.

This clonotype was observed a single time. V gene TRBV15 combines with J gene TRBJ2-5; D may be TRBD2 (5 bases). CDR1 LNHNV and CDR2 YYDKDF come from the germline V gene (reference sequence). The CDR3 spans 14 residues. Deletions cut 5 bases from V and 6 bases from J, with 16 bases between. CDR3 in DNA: TGTGCCACCAGCCAAACCCGAGGAGGAAAGACCCAGTACTTC. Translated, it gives CATSQTRGGKTQYF.

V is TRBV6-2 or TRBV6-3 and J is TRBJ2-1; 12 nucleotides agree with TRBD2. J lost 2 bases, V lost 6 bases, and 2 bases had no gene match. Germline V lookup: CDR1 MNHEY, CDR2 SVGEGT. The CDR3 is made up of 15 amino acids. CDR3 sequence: CASRPSGGAYNEQFF. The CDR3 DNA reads TGTGCCAGCAGACCTAGCGGGGGGGCCTACAATGAGCAGTTCTTC.

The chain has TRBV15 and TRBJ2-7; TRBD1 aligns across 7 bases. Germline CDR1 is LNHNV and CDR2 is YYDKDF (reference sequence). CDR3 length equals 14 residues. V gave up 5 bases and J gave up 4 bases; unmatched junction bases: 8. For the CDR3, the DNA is TGTGCCACCAGCGGACCCGGGACAGCGTACGAGCAGTACTTC. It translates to CATSGPGTAYEQYF.

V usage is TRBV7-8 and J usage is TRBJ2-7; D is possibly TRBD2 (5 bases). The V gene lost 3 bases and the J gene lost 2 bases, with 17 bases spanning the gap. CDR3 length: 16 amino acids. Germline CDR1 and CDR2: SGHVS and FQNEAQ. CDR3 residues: CASSFITLATTYEQYF. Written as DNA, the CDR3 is TGTGCCAGCAGCTTTATTACCCTAGCAACCACCTACGAGCAGTACTTC.

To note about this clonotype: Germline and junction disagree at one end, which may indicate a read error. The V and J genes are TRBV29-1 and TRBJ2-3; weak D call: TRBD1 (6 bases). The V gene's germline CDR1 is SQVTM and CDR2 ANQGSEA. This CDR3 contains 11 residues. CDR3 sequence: CSFGQTDTQDF. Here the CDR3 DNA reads TGCAGCTTTGGACAGACAGATACGCAGGATTTT.

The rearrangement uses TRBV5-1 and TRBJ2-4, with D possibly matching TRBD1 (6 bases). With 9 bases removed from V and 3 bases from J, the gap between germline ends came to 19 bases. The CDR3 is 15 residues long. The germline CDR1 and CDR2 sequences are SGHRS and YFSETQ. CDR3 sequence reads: CANANPQGDKNIQYF. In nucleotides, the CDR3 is TGCGCCAACGCAAACCCACAGGGAGACAAAAACATTCAGTACTTC.

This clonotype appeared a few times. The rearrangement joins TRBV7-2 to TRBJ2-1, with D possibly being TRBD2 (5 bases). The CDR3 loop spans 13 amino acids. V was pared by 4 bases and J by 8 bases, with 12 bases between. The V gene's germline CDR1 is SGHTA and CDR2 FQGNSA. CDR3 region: CASSWPGMDEQFF. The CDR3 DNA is TGTGCCAGCAGCTGGCCGGGGATGGATGAGCAGTTCTTC. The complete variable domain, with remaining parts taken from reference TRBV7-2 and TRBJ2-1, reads GAGVSQSPSNKVTEKGKDVELRCDPISGHTALYWYRQSLGQGLEFLIYFQGNSAPDKSGLPSDRFSAERTGGSVSTLTIQRTQQEDSAVYLCASSWPGMDEQFFGPGTRLTVL.

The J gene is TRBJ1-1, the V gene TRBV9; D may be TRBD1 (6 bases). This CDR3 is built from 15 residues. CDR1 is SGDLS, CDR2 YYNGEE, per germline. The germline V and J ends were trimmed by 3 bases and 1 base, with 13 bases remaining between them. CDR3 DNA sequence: TGTGCCAGCAGCGCAGGTGACAGGAGGAACACTGAAGCTTTCTTT. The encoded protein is CASSAGDRRNTEAFF. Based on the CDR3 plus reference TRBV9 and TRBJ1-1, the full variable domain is DSGVTQTPKHLITATGQRVTLRCSPRSGDLSVYWYQQSLDQGLQFLIQYYNGEERAKGNILERFSAQQFPDLHSELNLSSLELGDSALYFCASSAGDRRNTEAFFGQGTRLTVV.

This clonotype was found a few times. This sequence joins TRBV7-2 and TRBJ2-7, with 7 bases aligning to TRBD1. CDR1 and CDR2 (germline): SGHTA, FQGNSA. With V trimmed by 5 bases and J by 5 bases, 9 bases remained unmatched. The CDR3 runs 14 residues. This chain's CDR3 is CASSLDRVGDEQYF. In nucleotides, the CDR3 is TGTGCCAGCAGCCTCGACAGGGTTGGGGACGAGCAGTACTTC.

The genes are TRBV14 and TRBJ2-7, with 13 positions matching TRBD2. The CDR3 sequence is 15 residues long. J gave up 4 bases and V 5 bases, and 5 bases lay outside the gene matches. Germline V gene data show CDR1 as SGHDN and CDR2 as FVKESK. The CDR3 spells CASSLRTSGRYEQYF. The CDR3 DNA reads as TGTGCCAGCAGCTTGCGGACTAGCGGGAGATACGAGCAGTACTTC.

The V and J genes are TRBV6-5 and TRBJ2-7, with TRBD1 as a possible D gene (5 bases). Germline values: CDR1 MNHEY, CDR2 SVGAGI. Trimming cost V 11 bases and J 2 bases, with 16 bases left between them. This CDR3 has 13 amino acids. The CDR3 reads CAAGHPATYEQYF. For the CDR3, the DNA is TGTGCCGCCGGACACCCTGCTACCTACGAGCAGTACTTC.

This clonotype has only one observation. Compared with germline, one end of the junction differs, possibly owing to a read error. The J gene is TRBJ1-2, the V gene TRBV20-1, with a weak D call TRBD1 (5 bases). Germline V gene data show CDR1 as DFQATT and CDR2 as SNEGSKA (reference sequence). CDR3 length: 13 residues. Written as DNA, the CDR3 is TGCAGTGCTGTAACGACAGCGGTTTATGACTACACCTTC. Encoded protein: CSAVTTAVYDYTF.

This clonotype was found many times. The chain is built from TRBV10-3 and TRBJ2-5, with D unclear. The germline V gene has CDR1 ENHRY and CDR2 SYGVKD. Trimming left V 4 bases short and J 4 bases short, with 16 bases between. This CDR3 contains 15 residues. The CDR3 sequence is CAISVGKRTGETQYF. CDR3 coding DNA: TGTGCCATCAGTGTGGGCAAGCGAACGGGAGAGACCCAGTACTTC.

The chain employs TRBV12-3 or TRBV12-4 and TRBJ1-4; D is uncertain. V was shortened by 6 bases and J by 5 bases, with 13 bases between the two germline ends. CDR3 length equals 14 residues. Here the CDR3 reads CASSPVRKNEKLFF. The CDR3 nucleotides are TGTGCCAGCAGCCCTGTTCGGAAGAATGAAAAACTGTTTTTT.

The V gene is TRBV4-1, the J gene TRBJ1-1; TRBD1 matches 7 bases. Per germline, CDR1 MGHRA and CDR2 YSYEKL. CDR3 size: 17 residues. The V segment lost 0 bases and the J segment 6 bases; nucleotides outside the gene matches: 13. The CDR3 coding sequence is TGCGCCAGCAGCCAAGAAGAGCCAGGGGGGCGAACCGCTGAAGCTTTCTTT. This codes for CASSQEEPGGRTAEAFF.

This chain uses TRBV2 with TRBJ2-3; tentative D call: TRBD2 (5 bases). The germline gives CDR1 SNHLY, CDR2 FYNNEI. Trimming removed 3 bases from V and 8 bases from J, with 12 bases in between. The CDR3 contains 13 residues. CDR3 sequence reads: CASSESPGGTQYF. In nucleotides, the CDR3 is TGTGCCAGCAGTGAGAGTCCCGGAGGTACGCAGTATTTT.

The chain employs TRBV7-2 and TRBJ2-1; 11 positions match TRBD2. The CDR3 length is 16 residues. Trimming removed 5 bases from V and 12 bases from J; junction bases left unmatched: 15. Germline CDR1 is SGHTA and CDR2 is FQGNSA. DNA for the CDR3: TGTGCCAGCAGCCTGGTTCGGGGACTAGCGGACATGGGGCAGTTCTTC. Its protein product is CASSLVRGLADMGQFF.

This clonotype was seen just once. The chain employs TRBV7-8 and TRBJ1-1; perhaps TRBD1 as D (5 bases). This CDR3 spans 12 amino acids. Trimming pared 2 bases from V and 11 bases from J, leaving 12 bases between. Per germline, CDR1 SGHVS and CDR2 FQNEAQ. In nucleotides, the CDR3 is TGTGCCAGCAGCTTAAGTCAGGGATCGGCTTTCTTT. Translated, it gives CASSLSQGSAFF. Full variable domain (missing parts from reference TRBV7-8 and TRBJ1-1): GAGVSQSPRYKVAKRGQDVALRCDPISGHVSLFWYQQALGQGPEFLTYFQNEAQLDKSGLPSDRFFAERPEGSVSTLKIQRTQQEDSAVYLCASSLSQGSAFFGQGTRLTVV.

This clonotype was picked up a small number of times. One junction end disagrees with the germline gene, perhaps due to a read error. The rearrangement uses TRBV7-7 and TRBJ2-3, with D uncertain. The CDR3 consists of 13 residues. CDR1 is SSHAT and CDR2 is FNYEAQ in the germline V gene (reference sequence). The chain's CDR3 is CASSLYATDTQYF. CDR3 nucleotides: TGTGCTAGCAGCTTATATGCCACAGATACGCAGTATTTT.

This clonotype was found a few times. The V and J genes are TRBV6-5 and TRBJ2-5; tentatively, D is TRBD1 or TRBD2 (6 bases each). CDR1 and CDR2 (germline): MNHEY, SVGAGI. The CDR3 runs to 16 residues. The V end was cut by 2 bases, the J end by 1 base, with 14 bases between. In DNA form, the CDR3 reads TGTGCCAGCAGTTACCGAGGGGGGACAACCCAAGAGACCCAGTACTTC. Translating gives CASSYRGGTTQETQYF.

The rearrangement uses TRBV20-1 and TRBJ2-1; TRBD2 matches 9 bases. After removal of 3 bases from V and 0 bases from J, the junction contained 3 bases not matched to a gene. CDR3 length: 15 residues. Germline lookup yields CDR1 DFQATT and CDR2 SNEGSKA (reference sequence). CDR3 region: CSARTSGHSYNEQFF. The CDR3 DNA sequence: TGCAGTGCTAGGACTAGCGGACACTCCTACAATGAGCAGTTCTTC.